Sequencing of this TCR beta chain was carried out in a study of T cell responses to AZD1222 COVID-19 vaccine. Data came from immunoSEQ multiplex PCR; TCRdb stores just in-frame clones and leaves some out. The sample contains roughly 100,000 clones, 92% of which appear only once. CDR1 is SGHAT, CDR2 FQNNGV, per germline. The CDR3 has 16 residues. V lost 1 base and J 7 bases, leaving 20 bases between the germline ends. The material sequenced was peripheral blood, taken on day 0 of AZD1222 vaccination. The receptor was derived from an adult in good health. This chain uses TRBV11-2 with TRBJ2-7; no definite D call. CDR3 region: CASSLVPSLGVWEQYF. CDR3 in DNA: TGTGCCAGCAGCTTAGTGCCGAGCCTAGGCGTCTGGGAGCAGTACTTC.